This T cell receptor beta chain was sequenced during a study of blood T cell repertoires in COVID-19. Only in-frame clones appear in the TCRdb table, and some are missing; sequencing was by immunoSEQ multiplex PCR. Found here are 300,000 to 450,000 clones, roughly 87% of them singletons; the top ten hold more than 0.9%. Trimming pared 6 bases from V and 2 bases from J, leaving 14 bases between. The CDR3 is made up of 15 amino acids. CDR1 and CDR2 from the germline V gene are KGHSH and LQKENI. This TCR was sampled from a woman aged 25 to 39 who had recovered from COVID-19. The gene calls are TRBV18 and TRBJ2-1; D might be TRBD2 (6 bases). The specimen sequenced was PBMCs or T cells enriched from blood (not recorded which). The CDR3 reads CASSEMGGPYNEQFF. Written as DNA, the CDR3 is TGTGCCAGCTCTGAAATGGGGGGACCCTACAATGAGCAGTTCTTC.